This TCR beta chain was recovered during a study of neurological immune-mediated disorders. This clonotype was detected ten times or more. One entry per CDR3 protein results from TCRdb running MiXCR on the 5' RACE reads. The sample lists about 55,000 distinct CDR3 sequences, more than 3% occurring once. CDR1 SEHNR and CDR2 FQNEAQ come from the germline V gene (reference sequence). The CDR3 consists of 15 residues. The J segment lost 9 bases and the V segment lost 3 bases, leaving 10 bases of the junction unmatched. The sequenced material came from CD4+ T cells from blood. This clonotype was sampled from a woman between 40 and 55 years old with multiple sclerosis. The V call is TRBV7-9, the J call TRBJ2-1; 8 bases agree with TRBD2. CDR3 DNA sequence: TGTGCCAGCAGCTTTGGGGTAGCGGGGAACGGTGAGCAGTTCTTC. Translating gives CASSFGVAGNGEQFF.